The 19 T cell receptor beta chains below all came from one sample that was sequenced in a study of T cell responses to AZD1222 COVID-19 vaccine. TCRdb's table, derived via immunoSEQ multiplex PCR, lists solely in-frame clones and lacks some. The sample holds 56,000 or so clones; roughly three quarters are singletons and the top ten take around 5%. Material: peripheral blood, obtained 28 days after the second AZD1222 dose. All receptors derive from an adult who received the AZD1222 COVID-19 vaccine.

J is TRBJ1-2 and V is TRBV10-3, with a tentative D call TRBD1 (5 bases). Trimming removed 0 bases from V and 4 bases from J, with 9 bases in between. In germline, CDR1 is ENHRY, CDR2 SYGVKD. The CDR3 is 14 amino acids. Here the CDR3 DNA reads TGTGCCATCAGTGAGTCGTCAGGGATCTATGGCTACACCTTC. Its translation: CAISESSGIYGYTF.

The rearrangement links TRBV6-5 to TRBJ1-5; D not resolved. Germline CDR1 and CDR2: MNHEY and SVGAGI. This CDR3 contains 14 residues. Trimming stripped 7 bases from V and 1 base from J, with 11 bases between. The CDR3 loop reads CASTILESNQPQHF. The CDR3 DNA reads TGTGCCAGCACCATATTGGAAAGCAATCAGCCCCAGCATTTT.

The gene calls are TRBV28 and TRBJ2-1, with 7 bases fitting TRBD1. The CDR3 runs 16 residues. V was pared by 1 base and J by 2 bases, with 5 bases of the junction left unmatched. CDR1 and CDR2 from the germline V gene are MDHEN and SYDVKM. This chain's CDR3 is CASSLYWDSTYNEQFF. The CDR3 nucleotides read TGTGCCAGCAGTTTATACTGGGACAGCACCTACAATGAGCAGTTCTTC.

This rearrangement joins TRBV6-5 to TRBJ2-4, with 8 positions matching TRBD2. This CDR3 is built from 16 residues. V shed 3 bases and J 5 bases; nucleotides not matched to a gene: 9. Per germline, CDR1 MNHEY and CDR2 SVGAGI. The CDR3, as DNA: TGTGCCAGCAGTTATGGCCGTACTAGCGGACAAAACATTCAGTACTTC. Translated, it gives CASSYGRTSGQNIQYF.

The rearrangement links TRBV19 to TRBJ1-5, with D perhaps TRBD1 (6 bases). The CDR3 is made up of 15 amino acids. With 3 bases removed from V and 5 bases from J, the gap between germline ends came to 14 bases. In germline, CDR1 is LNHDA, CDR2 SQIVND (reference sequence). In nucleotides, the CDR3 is TGTGCCAGTAGTATTAATGGGGGGGGCGATCAGCCCCAGCATTTT. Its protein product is CASSINGGGDQPQHF.

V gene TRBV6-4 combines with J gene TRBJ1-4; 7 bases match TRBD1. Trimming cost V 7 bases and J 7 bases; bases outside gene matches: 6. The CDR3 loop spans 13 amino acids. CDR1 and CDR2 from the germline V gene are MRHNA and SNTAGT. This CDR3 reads CASITGVTEKLFF. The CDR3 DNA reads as TGTGCCAGCATAACAGGGGTGACTGAAAAACTGTTTTTT.

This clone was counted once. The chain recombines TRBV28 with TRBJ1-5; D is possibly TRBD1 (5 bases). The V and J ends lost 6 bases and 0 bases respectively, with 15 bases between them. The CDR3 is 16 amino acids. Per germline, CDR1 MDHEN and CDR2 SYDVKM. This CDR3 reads CASSLLGGTSNQPQHF. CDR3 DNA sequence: TGTGCCAGCAGCTTGTTGGGGGGGACTAGCAATCAGCCCCAGCATTTT.

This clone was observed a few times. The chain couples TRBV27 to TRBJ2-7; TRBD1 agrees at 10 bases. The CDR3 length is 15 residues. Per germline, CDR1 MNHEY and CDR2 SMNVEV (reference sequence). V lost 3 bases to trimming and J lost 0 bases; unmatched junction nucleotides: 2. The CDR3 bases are TGTGCCAGCAGTTTTGGGGACAGGGGCTCCTACGAGCAGTACTTC. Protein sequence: CASSFGDRGSYEQYF.

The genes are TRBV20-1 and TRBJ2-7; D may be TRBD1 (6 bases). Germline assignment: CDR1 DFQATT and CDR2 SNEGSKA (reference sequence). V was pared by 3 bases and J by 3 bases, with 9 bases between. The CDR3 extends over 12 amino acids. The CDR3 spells CSASPTGYEQYV. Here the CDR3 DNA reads TGCAGTGCTAGTCCGACAGGCTACGAGCAGTACGTC.

This CDR3 reads CASSYSGGYGNTIYF. The DNA for the CDR3 is TGTGCCAGCAGTTACTCGGGGGGGTATGGAAACACCATATATTTT. The chain employs TRBV6-5 and TRBJ1-3; TRBD1 is a possible D gene (5 bases). The CDR3 sequence is 15 residues long. Germline V gives CDR1 MNHEY, CDR2 SVGAGI. The germline V and J ends were trimmed by 0 bases and 3 bases, with 9 bases remaining between them.

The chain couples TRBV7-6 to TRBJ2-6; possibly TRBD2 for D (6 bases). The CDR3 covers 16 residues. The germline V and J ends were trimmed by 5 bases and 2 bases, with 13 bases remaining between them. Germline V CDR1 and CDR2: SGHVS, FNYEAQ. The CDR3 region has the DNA TGTGCCAGCAGCCGGGCGGCGGGGCCTGGGGCCAACGTCCTGACTTTC. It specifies CASSRAAGPGANVLTF.

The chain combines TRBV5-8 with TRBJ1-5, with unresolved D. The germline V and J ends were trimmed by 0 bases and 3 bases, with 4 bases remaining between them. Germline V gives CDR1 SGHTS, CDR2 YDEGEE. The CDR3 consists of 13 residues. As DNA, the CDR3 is TGTGCCAGCAGCTTGGTTTCCAATCAGCCCCAGCATTTT. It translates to CASSLVSNQPQHF.

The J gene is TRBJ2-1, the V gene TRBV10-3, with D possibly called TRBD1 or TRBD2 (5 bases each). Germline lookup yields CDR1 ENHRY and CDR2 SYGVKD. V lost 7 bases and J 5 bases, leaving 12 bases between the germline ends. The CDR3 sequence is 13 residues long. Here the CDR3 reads CAITRDENNEQFF. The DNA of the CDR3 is TGTGCCATCACCCGGGACGAGAACAATGAGCAGTTCTTC.

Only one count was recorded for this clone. CDR3 loop: CASLMTGTGDTEAFF. The CDR3 DNA reads TGTGCCAGCCTTATGACTGGGACAGGAGACACTGAAGCTTTCTTT. This sequence joins TRBV27 and TRBJ1-1; TRBD1 agrees at 8 bases. Germline values: CDR1 MNHEY, CDR2 SMNVEV (reference sequence). This CDR3 contains 15 residues. V gave up 8 bases and J gave up 3 bases; unmatched junction bases: 11.

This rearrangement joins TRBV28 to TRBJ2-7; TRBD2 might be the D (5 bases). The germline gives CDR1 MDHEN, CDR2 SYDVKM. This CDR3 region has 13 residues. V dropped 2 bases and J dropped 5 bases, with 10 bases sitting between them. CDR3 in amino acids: CASSLTLAHEQYF. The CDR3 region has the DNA TGTGCCAGCAGTTTAACCCTAGCTCACGAGCAGTACTTC.

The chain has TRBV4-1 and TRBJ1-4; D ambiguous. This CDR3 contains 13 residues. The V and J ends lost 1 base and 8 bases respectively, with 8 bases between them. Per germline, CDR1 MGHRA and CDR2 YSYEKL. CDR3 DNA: TGCGCCAGCAGCCAAGTTACCAGAGAAAAACTGTTTTTT. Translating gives CASSQVTREKLFF.

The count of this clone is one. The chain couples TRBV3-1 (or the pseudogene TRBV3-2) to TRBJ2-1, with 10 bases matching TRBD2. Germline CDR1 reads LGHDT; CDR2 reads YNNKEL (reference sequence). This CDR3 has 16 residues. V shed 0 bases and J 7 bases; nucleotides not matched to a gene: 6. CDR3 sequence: CASSQDSGRPYNEQFF. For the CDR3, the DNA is TGTGCCAGCAGCCAAGATAGCGGGAGGCCGTATAATGAGCAGTTCTTC.

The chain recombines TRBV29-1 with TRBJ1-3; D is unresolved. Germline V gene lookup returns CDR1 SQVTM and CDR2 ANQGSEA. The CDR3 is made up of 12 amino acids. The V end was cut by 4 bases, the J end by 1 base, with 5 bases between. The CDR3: CSVGGSGNTIYF. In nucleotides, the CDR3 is TGCAGCGTTGGGGGTTCTGGAAACACCATATATTTT.

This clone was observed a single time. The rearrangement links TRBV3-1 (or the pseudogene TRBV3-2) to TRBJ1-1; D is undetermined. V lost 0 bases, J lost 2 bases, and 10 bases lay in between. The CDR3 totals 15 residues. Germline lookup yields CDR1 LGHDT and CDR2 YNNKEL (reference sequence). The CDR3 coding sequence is TGTGCCAGCAGCCAAGAGGGTGGAGCCAACACTGAAGCTTTCTTT. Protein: CASSQEGGANTEAFF.